There are many counts of the clone carrying this TCR beta chain. In TCRdb, the RT-PCR reads were re-called with MiXCR into one record per CDR3 protein. The sample lists 450,000 to 600,000 distinct CDR3 sequences; about 7.2% were seen once. This sample is drawn from a study of response to subunit inactivated influenza vaccine. The V segment lost 4 bases and the J segment 2 bases; nucleotides outside the gene matches: 2. Germline V gives CDR1 SGHRS, CDR2 YFSETQ. The CDR3 covers 14 residues. The receptor was isolated from a man aged 50 to 69 who received an inactivated influenza vaccine. The sample was PBMCs from blood, taken about 24 months after vaccination. V is TRBV5-1 and J is TRBJ2-2; 7 bases align to TRBD1. The CDR3 protein is CASSRTGNTGELFF. The CDR3 DNA is TGCGCCAGCAGCCGGACAGGAAACACCGGGGAGCTGTTTTTT.